This T cell receptor (beta chain) emerged from a study of shared clonotypes between healthy human individuals (dated by TCRdb to about 2020). About the study as a whole: The cohort comprised two women and a few men aged 18 to 49 years. For each donor, CD4 naive and CD4 memory were each run on three plates, CD8 naive on two plates, and CD8 memory on one plate. Blood TCR repertoires of about 5 healthy adults were deeply sequenced to estimate repertoire size and the extent of clonotype sharing between individuals. Different laboratories and diverse techniques were used to prepare libraries and sequence TCR repertoires, to increase sequencing depth and limit assay-specific biases. Each donor's leukapheresis produced roughly between about 0.8 and 10 billion PBMCs.

Using the deep immunoSEQ assay, TCR CDR3 regions were amplified from genomic DNA by multiplex PCR. Extracted genomic DNA from each cell subset was spread evenly across all wells of several immunoSEQ 96-well plates, with each plate serving as a replicate. Each replicate PCR for sorted subsets received about 0.2 ug genomic DNA, equal to about 29,000 T cell genomes. Purified libraries were quantified with a Qubit 3.0 fluorometer, sized on a Bioanalyzer 2100, and re-quantified with the KAPA Library Quantification kit. Every immunoSEQ 96-well plate was sequenced on a dedicated single-read 150-cycle Illumina NextSeq 550 flow cell. Regarding the original processing steps: The immunoSEQ output contained only junctional sequences without quality scores, so filtering could not match that applied to full-length reads. To assign V/J genes and CDR3, sequences were annotated against IMGT germline references using PyIR, a Python wrapper for IgBLAST v1.9. Reads were removed for weak V/J assignments (E-value above 1e-6), missing CDR3, stop codons, out-of-frame junctions, or ambiguous translated residues. A V3J clonotype was defined by an identical inferred V gene, J gene, and CDR3 amino acid sequence. Percentage overlap between repertoires was calculated by dividing the number of shared unique clonotypes by the size of the smaller repertoire. Repertoire richness was assessed with RTK rarefaction, the Chao1 estimator, and Recon v2.1 estimates of unobserved clonotypes. Generation probabilities were computed with OLGA for all TCRbeta clonotypes obtained by the gDNA method from a few donors. This is the immuneACCESS table as TCRdb keeps it, with only in-frame sequences that have V and J called. A part of the clones is gone; compared with another copy, unresolved V genes explain less than half, and the rest is unexplained. Clonal size and the V and J genes are those of that table, whereas D and trimming came from the DNA. Here the sample has about 1,900,000 clones; approximately 95% occur a single time. The ten biggest clones cover around 1% of the sample.

At the junction V is shortened by 4 bases and J by 8 bases, with 13 bases in between. The germline V gene sets CDR1 to SGHDT and CDR2 to YYEEEE. The CDR3 holds 13 amino acids from the cysteine to the phenylalanine. Of all the DNA, just the CDR3 is kept, 39 bases in frame from base 1. CD8 naive samples consisted of CD45RO-negative cells that were positively selected for CCR7, yielding a CD45RA+CCR7+ population without TemRA cells. Donors were healthy HIV-negative adults with no recently reported acute infections or vaccinations. Every donor was a Caucasian adult living in Nashville, Tennessee, USA. After blood collection by leukapheresis, PBMCs were isolated using Ficoll-Histopaque density gradient centrifugation and then cryopreserved in the vapor phase of liquid nitrogen. Purity and quantity of every magnetically sorted T cell population were checked by analytical flow cytometry. From each sorted fraction, genomic DNA was isolated and quantified by UV absorbance on a Nanodrop 2000c.

Summary of the overall study and its limitations: Rarefaction of sorted-subset datasets indicated incomplete sequencing despite the large sequencing depth. Compared with non-shared clonotypes, the clonotypes found in all four sorted-subset donors had higher generation probabilities. Estimated clonotype richness was generally larger for naive than for memory subsets. The genetic and exposure-history diversity represented was limited by the small number of donors. Sampling was limited to blood, and TCR repertoires in tissue likely differ from TCR repertoires in blood. Pairwise subsampling led to the expectation that sequencing depth would affect the degree of clonotype sharing among donors. Sharing across several donors was observed for about 5% of naive CD4, over 3% of naive CD8, 2% to 2.5% of memory CD4, and around 0.42% of memory CD8 clonotypes.

On this clone: The specificity of this receptor is unknown. Within one base of it there is no much larger clone, and no base qualities were kept.

This receptor chain uses TRBV5-6 and TRBJ2-1; the D region possibly corresponds to TRBD1 (5 bases align). The sequenced sample consisted of naive CD8+ T cells sorted from blood. Sample cell subset or site, as interpreted from the label and publication: CD45RA+CCR7+. This TCR came from a man between 18 and 35 years old in good health. The DNA reads TGTGCCAGCAGCCCCCAAGGGGCCGATGAGCAGTTCTTC. Protein translation: CASSPQGADEQFF. This CDR3, with the reference TRBV5-6 and TRBJ2-1 proteins standing in past its ends, gives the full variable domain DAGVTQSPTHLIKTRGQQVTLRCSPKSGHDTVSWYQQALGQGPQFIFQYYEEEERQRGNFPDRFSGHQFPNYSSELNVNALLLGDSALYLCASSPQGADEQFFGPGTRLTVL.